Listed below are T cell receptor beta chains from one sample, sequenced in a study of shared clonotypes between healthy human individuals. Using immunoSEQ multiplex PCR, the repertoire was profiled, and TCRdb retains in-frame clones only, with some absent. The sample lists about 1 million clones, around 74% seen once, with roughly 1.4% in the top ten. Specimen: memory CD4+ T cells sorted from blood. These receptors were collected from a young man in good health. CDR3s include the opening cysteine and the closing phenylalanine or tryptophan. The D gene is left open where the match is weak. Clone size is shown for a subset of rows, as once, few, many or a class of expanded clone.

V gene	J gene	clone size	D gene	CDR3 protein	CDR3 DNA
TRBV9	TRBJ2-3	NA	TRBD1	CASSGTGHSTDTQYF	TGTGCCAGCAGCGGGACAGGGCATAGCACAGATACGCAGTATTTT
TRBV2	TRBJ2-7	NA	TRBD1	CASHRDRGLYEQYF	TGTGCCAGCCACCGGGACAGGGGGCTCTACGAGCAGTACTTC
TRBV5-1	TRBJ1-5	NA	TRBD1	CASRFGTGGNQPQHF	TGCGCCAGCAGATTTGGGACAGGGGGCAATCAGCCCCAGCATTTT
TRBV10-1	TRBJ1-1	few	NA	CASSESGRGGTEAFF	TGCGCCAGCAGTGAGTCCGGCAGGGGTGGCACTGAAGCTTTCTTT
TRBV10-3	TRBJ1-1	NA	TRBD1	CATTGQGEAFF	TGTGCCACAACGGGACAGGGTGAAGCTTTCTTT
TRBV6-1	TRBJ1-5	many	NA	CASTQQGGGNQPQHF	TGTGCCAGCACACAACAGGGCGGTGGCAATCAGCCCCAGCATTTT
TRBV30	TRBJ1-3	NA	TRBD1	CAWSKTGGFGNTIYF	TGTGCCTGGTCGAAAACAGGGGGCTTTGGAAACACCATATATTTT
TRBV5-1	TRBJ2-5	NA	NA	CASSFGSRYPGETQYF	TGCGCCAGCAGCTTTGGCAGCCGTTATCCCGGGGAGACCCAGTACTTC
TRBV5-1	TRBJ2-3	few	TRBD2	CASSLPSGSDTDTQYF	TGCGCCAGCAGCTTGCCCAGCGGGAGTGACACAGATACGCAGTATTTT
TRBV4-1	TRBJ2-1	NA	TRBD2	CASSQQRGDNEQFF	TGCGCCAGCAGCCAACAGCGGGGAGACAATGAGCAGTTCTTC
TRBV10-1	TRBJ1-1	NA	NA	CASSESRTASTEAFF	TGCGCCAGCAGTGAGTCAAGGACAGCGAGCACTGAAGCTTTCTTT
TRBV5-4	TRBJ2-6	once	NA	CASSLGKTGSGANVLTF	TGTGCCAGCAGCTTGGGGAAAACAGGGTCTGGGGCCAACGTCCTGACTTTC
TRBV6-6	TRBJ1-4	NA	TRBD1	CASSPGTGGEKLFF	TGTGCCAGCAGCCCCGGGACAGGGGGTGAAAAACTGTTTTTT
TRBV6-1	TRBJ1-3	NA	NA	CASSGMGRDSMRNTIYF	TGTGCCAGCAGTGGAATGGGGAGGGATAGTATGAGAAACACCATATATTTT
TRBV9	TRBJ1-2	NA	NA	CASSVGTNYGYTF	TGTGCCAGCAGCGTAGGGACTAACTATGGCTACACCTTC
TRBV2	TRBJ2-7	NA	NA	CASSGLVASYEQYF	TGTGCCAGCAGTGGTTTGGTCGCCTCCTACGAGCAGTACTTC
TRBV28	TRBJ2-7	many	TRBD2	CASSFLAGEQYF	TGTGCCAGCAGTTTCTTAGCGGGCGAGCAGTACTTC
TRBV7-7	TRBJ2-6	NA	NA	CASSPSGANVLTF	TGTGCTAGCAGCCCGTCTGGGGCCAACGTCCTGACTTTC
TRBV28	TRBJ1-1	NA	NA	CASSLQNTEAFF	TGTGCCAGCAGTTTACAGAACACTGAAGCTTTCTTT
TRBV30	TRBJ2-5	NA	TRBD2	CAWSVAGGNQETQYF	TGTGCCTGGAGTGTAGCGGGGGGTAACCAAGAGACCCAGTACTTC
TRBV19	TRBJ1-5	NA	TRBD1	CASSPAGGRARNQPQHF	TGTGCCAGTAGTCCCGCAGGGGGAAGGGCGCGCAATCAGCCCCAGCATTTT
TRBV10-3	TRBJ1-2	NA	NA	CAISESLAALYTF	TGTGCCATCAGTGAGTCGTTGGCTGCCCTCTACACCTTC
TRBV7-6	TRBJ1-6	NA	NA	CASSLVDGNNSPLHF	TGTGCCAGCAGCTTAGTTGACGGGAATAATTCACCCCTCCACTTT
TRBV19	TRBJ2-5	NA	TRBD2	CASSTTPGLQETQYF	TGTGCCAGTAGTACGACCCCGGGACTACAAGAGACCCAGTACTTC
TRBV4-3	TRBJ2-2	NA	NA	CASSQDLNTGELFF	TGCGCCAGCAGCCAAGATCTGAACACCGGGGAGCTGTTTTTT
TRBV5-6	TRBJ2-5	once	NA	CASSLTGRYQETQYF	TGTGCCAGCAGCTTGACAGGGAGGTACCAAGAGACCCAGTACTTC
TRBV6-5	TRBJ2-7	NA	NA	CASSYGSGTYEQYF	TGTGCCAGCAGTTACGGGTCAGGGACCTACGAGCAGTACTTC
TRBV5-4	TRBJ1-1	NA	NA	CASSLGVMNTEAFF	TGTGCCAGCAGCTTAGGAGTCATGAACACTGAAGCTTTCTTT
TRBV13	TRBJ1-1	NA	NA	CASSISGNTEAFF	TGTGCCAGCAGCATCTCAGGGAACACTGAAGCTTTCTTT
TRBV4-3	TRBJ1-6	NA	NA	CASSQEGGSYNSPLHF	TGCGCCAGCAGCCAAGAGGGAGGGTCCTATAATTCACCCCTCCACTTT
TRBV19	TRBJ1-2	NA	TRBD1	CASSTFGDSLGYTF	TGTGCCAGTAGTACGTTCGGGGACAGTCTGGGCTACACCTTC
TRBV20-1	TRBJ1-1	NA	NA	CSASDREAFF	TGCAGTGCTTCCGACAGGGAAGCTTTCTTT
TRBV6-5	TRBJ2-7	once	NA	CASRGSTTHEQYF	TGTGCCAGCAGGGGGTCGACCACCCACGAGCAGTACTTC
TRBV5-4	TRBJ2-7	NA	TRBD2	CASSFGLAGVHDEQYF	TGTGCCAGCAGCTTCGGACTAGCGGGGGTTCACGACGAGCAGTACTTC
TRBV6-1	TRBJ1-1	NA	NA	CASSVGGTNTEAFF	TGTGCCAGCAGTGTGGGGGGTACCAACACTGAAGCTTTCTTT
TRBV11-2	TRBJ2-5	NA	NA	CASSLSVEETQYF	TGTGCCAGCAGCTTAAGCGTTGAAGAGACCCAGTACTTC
TRBV25-1	TRBJ1-2	NA	NA	CASSDRWDYGYTF	TGTGCCAGCAGTGATCGGTGGGACTATGGCTACACCTTC
TRBV10-3	TRBJ1-3	few	NA	CATQRGGPGNTIYF	TGTGCCACGCAAAGGGGGGGCCCTGGAAACACCATATATTTT
TRBV18	TRBJ1-1	NA	NA	CASSSAKNTEAFF	TGTGCCAGCTCATCTGCTAAGAACACTGAAGCTTTCTTT
TRBV30	TRBJ2-2	NA	NA	CAWSIEGTGELFF	TGTGCCTGGTCGATTGAGGGCACCGGGGAGCTGTTTTTT
TRBV6-5	TRBJ2-1	NA	NA	CASSYVRGSYNEQFF	TGTGCCAGCAGTTACGTCCGGGGCTCCTACAATGAGCAGTTCTTC
TRBV30	TRBJ1-1	once	NA	CAWSVLGRNTEAFF	TGTGCCTGGAGTGTACTAGGGCGAAACACTGAAGCTTTCTTT
TRBV5-4	TRBJ1-3	NA	NA	CASSSRLGTPGNTIYF	TGTGCCAGCAGCTCCCGGCTCGGGACACCAGGAAACACCATATATTTT
TRBV25-1	TRBJ2-7	NA	NA	CASRAGRYYEQYF	TGTGCCAGCAGGGCTGGCAGATACTACGAGCAGTACTTC
TRBV15	TRBJ2-1	NA	NA	CATSVGTRYNEQFF	TGTGCCACCAGCGTAGGGACACGGTACAATGAGCAGTTCTTC
TRBV2	TRBJ2-1	NA	TRBD2	CATKRDGAYNEQFF	TGTGCCACTAAGCGGGACGGAGCCTACAATGAGCAGTTCTTC
TRBV19	TRBJ2-5	NA	NA	CASSKLQETQYF	TGTGCCAGTAGCAAGCTCCAAGAGACCCAGTACTTC
TRBV10-3	TRBJ2-2	NA	TRBD2	CAISLTSGRAAGELFF	TGTGCCATCAGTCTGACTAGCGGGAGGGCCGCCGGGGAGCTGTTTTTT
TRBV5-5	TRBJ1-1	NA	NA	CASSLTANTEAFF	TGTGCCAGCAGCCTGACGGCGAACACTGAAGCTTTCTTT
TRBV5-1	TRBJ2-1	NA	NA	CASRQGDGTYNEQFF	TGCGCCAGCAGGCAGGGCGACGGGACCTACAATGAGCAGTTCTTC
TRBV10-3	TRBJ2-7	NA	TRBD1	CATRGGQGASYEQYF	TGTGCCACCAGGGGCGGACAGGGGGCTTCCTACGAGCAGTACTTC
TRBV29-1	TRBJ1-1	NA	NA	CSVEDQIGGAFF	TGCAGCGTTGAAGATCAGATAGGAGGAGCTTTCTTT
TRBV20-1	TRBJ1-1	few	NA	CSASENTEAFF	TGCAGTGCTAGTGAGAACACTGAAGCTTTCTTT
TRBV2	TRBJ1-2	few	TRBD1	CAGRQGPYGYTF	TGTGCCGGCAGACAGGGACCCTATGGCTACACCTTC
TRBV28	TRBJ1-6	NA	TRBD1	CASSFQGANSPLHF	TGTGCCAGCAGTTTCCAGGGGGCGAATTCACCCCTCCACTTT